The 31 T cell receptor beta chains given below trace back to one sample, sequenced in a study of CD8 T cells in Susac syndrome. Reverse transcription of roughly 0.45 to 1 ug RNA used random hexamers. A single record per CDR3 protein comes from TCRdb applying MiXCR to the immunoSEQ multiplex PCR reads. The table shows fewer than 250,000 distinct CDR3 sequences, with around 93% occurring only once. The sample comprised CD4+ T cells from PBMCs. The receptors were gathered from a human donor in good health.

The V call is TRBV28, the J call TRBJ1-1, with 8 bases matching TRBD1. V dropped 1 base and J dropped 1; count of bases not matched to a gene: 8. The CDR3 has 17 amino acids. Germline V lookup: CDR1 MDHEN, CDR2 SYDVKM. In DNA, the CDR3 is TGTGCCAGCAGTTTATTGCCCAGGGGGCAGGCGAACACTGAAGCTTTCTTT. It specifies CASSLLPRGQANTEAFF.

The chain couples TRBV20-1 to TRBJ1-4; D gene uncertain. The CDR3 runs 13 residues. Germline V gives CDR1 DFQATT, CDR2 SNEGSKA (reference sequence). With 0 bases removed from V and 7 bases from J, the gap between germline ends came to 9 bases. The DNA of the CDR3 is TGCAGTGCTAGAGATTTCGGGCCTGAAAAACTGTTTTTT. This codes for CSARDFGPEKLFF.

The CDR3 coding sequence is TGCAGTGCTAGGAGGGGGGTCACTGAAGCTTTCTTT. Its protein is CSARRGVTEAFF. V gene TRBV20-1 combines with J gene TRBJ1-1; tentatively, D is TRBD1 (6 bases). The CDR3 runs to 12 residues. Germline assignment: CDR1 DFQATT and CDR2 SNEGSKA (reference sequence). V shed 3 bases and J shed 4 bases, with 9 bases lying between them.

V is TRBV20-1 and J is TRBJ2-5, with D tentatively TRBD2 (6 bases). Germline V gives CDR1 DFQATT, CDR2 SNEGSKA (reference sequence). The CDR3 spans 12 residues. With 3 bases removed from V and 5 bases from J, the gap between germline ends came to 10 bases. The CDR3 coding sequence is TGCAGTGCTAGGAGCGCGGGGGAGACCCAGTACTTC. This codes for CSARSAGETQYF.

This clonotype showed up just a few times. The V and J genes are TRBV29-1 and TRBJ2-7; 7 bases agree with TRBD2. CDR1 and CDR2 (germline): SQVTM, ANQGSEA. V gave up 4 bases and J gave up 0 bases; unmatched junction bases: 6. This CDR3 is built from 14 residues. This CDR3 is CSVGGTTTSYEQYF. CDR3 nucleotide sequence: TGCAGCGTTGGAGGGACTACCACCTCCTACGAGCAGTACTTC.

In nucleotides, the CDR3 is TGCAGCGTGGGGGGAAGATTAGCCAAAAACATTCAGTACTTC. It translates to CSVGGRLAKNIQYF. This chain connects TRBV29-1 to TRBJ2-4; D is perhaps TRBD2 (6 bases). Looked up from germline, CDR1 is SQVTM and CDR2 is ANQGSEA. V lost 6 bases and J lost 0, with 12 bases in between. The CDR3 runs to 14 residues. The complete variable domain, with remaining parts taken from reference TRBV29-1 and TRBJ2-4, reads SAVISQKPSRDICQRGTSLTIQCQVDSQVTMMFWYRQQPGQSLTLIATANQGSEATYESGFVIDKFPISRPNLTFSTLTVSNMSPEDSSIYLCSVGGRLAKNIQYFGAGTRLSVL.

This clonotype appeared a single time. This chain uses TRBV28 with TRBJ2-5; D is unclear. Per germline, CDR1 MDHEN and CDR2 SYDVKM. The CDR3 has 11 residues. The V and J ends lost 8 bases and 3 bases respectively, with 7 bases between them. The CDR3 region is CASEKEETQYF. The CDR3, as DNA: TGTGCCAGCGAGAAGGAAGAGACCCAGTACTTC.

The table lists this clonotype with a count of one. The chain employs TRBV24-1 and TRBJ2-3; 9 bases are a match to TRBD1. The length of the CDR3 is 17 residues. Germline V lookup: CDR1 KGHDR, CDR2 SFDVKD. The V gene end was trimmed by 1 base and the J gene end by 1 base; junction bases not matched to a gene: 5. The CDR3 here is CATSDFFRTGGTDTQYF. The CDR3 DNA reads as TGTGCCACCAGTGATTTCTTCCGGACAGGGGGCACAGATACGCAGTATTTT.

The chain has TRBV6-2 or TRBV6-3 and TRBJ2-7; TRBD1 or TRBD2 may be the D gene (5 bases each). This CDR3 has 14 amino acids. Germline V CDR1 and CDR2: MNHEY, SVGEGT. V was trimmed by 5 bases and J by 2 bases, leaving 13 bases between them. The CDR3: CASSPGARPYEQYV. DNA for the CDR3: TGTGCCAGCAGTCCCGGGGCACGACCCTACGAGCAGTACGTC.

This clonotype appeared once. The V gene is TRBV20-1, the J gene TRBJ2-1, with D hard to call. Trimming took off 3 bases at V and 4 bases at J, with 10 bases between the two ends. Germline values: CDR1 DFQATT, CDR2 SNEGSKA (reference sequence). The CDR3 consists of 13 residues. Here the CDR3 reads CSARGWVYNEQFF. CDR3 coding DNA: TGCAGTGCTAGGGGTTGGGTATACAATGAGCAGTTCTTC.

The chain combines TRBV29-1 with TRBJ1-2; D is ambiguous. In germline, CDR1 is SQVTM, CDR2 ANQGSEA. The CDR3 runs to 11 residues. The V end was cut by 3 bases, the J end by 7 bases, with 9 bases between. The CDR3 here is CSVDSLPGYTF. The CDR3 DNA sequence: TGCAGCGTTGACAGCCTGCCTGGCTACACCTTC.

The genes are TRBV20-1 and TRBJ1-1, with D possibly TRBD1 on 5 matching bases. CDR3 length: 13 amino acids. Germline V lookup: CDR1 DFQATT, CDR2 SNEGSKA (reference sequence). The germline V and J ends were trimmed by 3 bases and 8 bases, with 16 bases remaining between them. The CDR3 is CSARGTKTAEAFF. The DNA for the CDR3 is TGCAGTGCTAGGGGGACTAAGACTGCGGAAGCTTTCTTT.

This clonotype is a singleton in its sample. CDR3 sequence (DNA): TGCAGTGCTAGTGAGGCGGAGACCCAGTACTTC. It yields the protein CSASEAETQYF. This chain connects TRBV20-1 to TRBJ2-5; D ambiguous. CDR1 is DFQATT, CDR2 SNEGSKA, per germline (reference sequence). The CDR3 totals 11 residues. Trimming left V 3 bases short and J 5 bases short, with 7 bases between.

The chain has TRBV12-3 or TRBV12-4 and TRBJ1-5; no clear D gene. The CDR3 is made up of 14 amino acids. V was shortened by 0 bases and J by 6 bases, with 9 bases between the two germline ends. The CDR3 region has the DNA TGTGCCAGCAGTTTAGCAGGGATTAGTCAGCCCCAGCATTTT. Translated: CASSLAGISQPQHF.

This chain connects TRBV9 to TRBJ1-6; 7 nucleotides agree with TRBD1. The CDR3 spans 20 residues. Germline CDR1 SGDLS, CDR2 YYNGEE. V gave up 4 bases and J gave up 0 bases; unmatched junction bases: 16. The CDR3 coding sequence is TGTGCCAGCAGCAAAGACCCTGGGACAGCCGGCAGCTCCTATAATTCACCCCTCCACTTT. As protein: CASSKDPGTAGSSYNSPLHF.

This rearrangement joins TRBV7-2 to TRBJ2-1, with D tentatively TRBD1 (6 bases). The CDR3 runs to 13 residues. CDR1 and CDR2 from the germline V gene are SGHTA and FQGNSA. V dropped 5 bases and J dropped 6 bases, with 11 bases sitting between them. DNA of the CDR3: TGTGCCAGCAGCCGTCTACAGGGCAATGAGCAGTTCTTC. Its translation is CASSRLQGNEQFF.

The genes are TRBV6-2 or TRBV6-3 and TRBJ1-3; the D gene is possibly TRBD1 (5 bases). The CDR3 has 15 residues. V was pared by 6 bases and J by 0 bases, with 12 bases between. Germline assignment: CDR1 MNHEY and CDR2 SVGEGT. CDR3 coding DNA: TGTGCCAGCAGGGAATCAGGGAGCTCTGGAAACACCATATATTTT. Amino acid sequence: CASRESGSSGNTIYF.

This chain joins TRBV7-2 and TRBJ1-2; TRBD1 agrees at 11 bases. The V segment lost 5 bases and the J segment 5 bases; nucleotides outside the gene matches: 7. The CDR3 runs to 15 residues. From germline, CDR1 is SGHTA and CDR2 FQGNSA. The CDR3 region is CASSEDRGRRYGYTF. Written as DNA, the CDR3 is TGTGCCAGCAGCGAGGACAGGGGGCGAAGATATGGCTACACCTTC.

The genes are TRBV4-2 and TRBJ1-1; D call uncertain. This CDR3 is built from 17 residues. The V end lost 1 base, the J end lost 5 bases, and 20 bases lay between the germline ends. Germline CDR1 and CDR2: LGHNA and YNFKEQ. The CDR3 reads CASSQVLRSAEKTEAFF. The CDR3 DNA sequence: TGTGCCAGCAGCCAAGTCCTTCGGTCGGCGGAAAAGACTGAAGCTTTCTTT.

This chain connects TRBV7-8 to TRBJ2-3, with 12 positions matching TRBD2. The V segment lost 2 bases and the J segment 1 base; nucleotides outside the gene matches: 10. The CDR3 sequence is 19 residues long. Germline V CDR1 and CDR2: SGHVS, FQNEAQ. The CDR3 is CASSLRASGGERGTDTQYF. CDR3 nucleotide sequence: TGTGCCAGCAGCTTACGGGCTAGCGGGGGGGAACGTGGCACAGATACGCAGTATTTT.

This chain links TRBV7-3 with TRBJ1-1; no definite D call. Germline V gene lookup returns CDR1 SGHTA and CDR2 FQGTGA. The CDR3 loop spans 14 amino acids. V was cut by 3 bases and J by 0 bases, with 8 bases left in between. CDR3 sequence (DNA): TGTGCCAGCAGCTTGGGAATTATGAACACTGAAGCTTTCTTT. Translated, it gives CASSLGIMNTEAFF.

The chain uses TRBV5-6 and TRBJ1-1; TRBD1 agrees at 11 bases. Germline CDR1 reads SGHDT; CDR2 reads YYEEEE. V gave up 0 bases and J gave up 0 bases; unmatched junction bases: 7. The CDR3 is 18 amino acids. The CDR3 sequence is CASSLVTGTGGMNTEAFF. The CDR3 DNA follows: TGTGCCAGCAGCTTGGTTACAGGGACAGGGGGAATGAACACTGAAGCTTTCTTT.

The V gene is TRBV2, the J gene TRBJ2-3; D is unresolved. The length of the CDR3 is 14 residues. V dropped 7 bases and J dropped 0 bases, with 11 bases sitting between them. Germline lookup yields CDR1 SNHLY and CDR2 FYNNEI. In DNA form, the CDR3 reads TGTGCCAGCACTTTCTTGACTAGCACAGATACGCAGTATTTT. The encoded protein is CASTFLTSTDTQYF.

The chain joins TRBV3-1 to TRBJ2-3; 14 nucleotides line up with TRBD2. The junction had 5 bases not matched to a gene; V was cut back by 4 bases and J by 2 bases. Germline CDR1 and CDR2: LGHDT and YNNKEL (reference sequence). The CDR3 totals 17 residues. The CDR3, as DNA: TGTGCCAGCAGCCGCCTGGGACTAGCGGGGGCCACAGATACGCAGTATTTT. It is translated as CASSRLGLAGATDTQYF.

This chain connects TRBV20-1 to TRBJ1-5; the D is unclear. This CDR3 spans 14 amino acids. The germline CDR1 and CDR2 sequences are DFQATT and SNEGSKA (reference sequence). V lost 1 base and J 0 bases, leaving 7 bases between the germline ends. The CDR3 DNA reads TGCAGTGCTAGAGGCCTGATTAGCAATCAGCCCCAGCATTTT. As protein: CSARGLISNQPQHF.

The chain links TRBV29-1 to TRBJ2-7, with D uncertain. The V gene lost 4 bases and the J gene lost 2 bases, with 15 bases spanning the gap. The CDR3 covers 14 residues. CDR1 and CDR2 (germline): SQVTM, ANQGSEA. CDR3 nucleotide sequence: TGCAGCGTTGTGTGTCTAGGAGAGGCCTACGAGCAGTACGTC. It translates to CSVVCLGEAYEQYV.

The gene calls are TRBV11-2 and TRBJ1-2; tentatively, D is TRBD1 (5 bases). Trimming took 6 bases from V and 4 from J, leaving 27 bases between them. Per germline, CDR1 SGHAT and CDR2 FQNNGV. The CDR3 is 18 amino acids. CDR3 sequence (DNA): TGTGCCAGCAGTCCCCTGGGGCCTCCTGTGGGAACCTCCTATGGCTACACCTTC. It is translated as CASSPLGPPVGTSYGYTF.

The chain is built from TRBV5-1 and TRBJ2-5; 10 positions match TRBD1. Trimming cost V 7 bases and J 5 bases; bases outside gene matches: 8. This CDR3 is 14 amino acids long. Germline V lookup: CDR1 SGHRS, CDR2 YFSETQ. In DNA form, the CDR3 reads TGCGCCAGCGGAGGGACAGGGGAGTACGAGACCCAGTACTTC. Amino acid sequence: CASGGTGEYETQYF.

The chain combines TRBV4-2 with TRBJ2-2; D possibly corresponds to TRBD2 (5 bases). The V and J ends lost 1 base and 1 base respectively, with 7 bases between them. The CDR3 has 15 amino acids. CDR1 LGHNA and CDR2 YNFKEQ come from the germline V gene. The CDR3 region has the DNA TGTGCCAGCAGCCAAGGGACTCTGAACACCGGGGAGCTGTTTTTT. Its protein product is CASSQGTLNTGELFF.

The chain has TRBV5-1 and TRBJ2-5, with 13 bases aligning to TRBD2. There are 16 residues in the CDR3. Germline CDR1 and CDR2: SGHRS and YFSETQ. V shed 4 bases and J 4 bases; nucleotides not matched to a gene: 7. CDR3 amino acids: CASSPGLAGLGETQYF. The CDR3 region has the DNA TGCGCCAGCAGCCCGGGACTAGCGGGGTTGGGAGAGACCCAGTACTTC.

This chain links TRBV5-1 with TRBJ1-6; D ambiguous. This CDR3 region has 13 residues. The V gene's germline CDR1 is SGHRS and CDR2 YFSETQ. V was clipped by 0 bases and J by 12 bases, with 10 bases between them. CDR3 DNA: TGCGCCAGCAGCTTGGAACGGGCCGGACCCCTCCACTTT. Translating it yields CASSLERAGPLHF.